The 19 T cell receptor beta chains below all came from one sample that was sequenced in a study of T-cell memory formation after mild COVID-19 (dated by TCRdb to the early 2020s). Library preparation was by 5' RACE. The instrument was an Illumina NovaSeq 6000. In-frame beta chains were kept once TCRdb had trimmed the public reads at Q25 with fastp and called clones with MiXCR. Rows are unified per CDR3 protein, each entry keeping the most common DNA and genes. Across this sample there are roughly 150,000 distinct CDR3 sequences, with around 15% seen only once. The ten largest clones take up around 28% of the sample. The sample was PBMCs or a T cell subset sorted from them (not recorded which). These receptor sequences come from an adult woman who had mild COVID-19 (a few samples of this study predate the infection). The sample titles of this study are shuffled in the database, so cell type and time point are left out; the donor was told from shared clones.

This clonotype was counted only a few times. The V gene is TRBV6-5, the J gene TRBJ2-7, with D perhaps being TRBD1 or TRBD2 (6 bases each). Germline loops: CDR1 MNHEY, CDR2 SVGAGI. V was trimmed by 0 bases and J by 7 bases, leaving 16 bases between them. The CDR3 loop spans 15 amino acids. In nucleotides, the CDR3 is TGTGCCAGCAGTTACTCGGAAGAGGGGGGTAGAGAGCAGTACTTC. The encoded protein is CASSYSEEGGREQYF.

This rearrangement joins TRBV20-1 to TRBJ2-1; 9 bases agree with TRBD2. The CDR3 loop spans 17 amino acids. Germline lookup yields CDR1 DFQATT and CDR2 SNEGSKA (reference sequence). V trimming: 5 bases; J trimming: 6 bases; junction bases outside the gene matches: 17. The CDR3 DNA is TGCAGTGCTCCGGGGTCCTACGGGACTAGCAACTCCAATGAGCAGTTCTTC. As protein: CSAPGSYGTSNSNEQFF.

This sequence joins TRBV5-1 and TRBJ2-7; a weak D match, TRBD2 (6 bases). CDR1 and CDR2 from the germline V gene are SGHRS and YFSETQ. Trimming cost V 0 bases and J 3 bases, with 19 bases left between them. This CDR3 has 17 amino acids. The CDR3 here is CASSLDGADGSCYEQYF. The CDR3, as DNA: TGCGCCAGCAGCTTGGACGGGGCAGACGGGAGCTGCTACGAGCAGTACTTC.

The J gene is TRBJ2-1, the V gene TRBV4-1; the D gene could be TRBD1 or TRBD2 (6 bases each). The CDR3 length is 12 residues. V lost 5 bases to trimming and J lost 16 bases, with 18 bases between them. The germline V gene encodes CDR1 MGHRA and CDR2 YSYEKL. CDR3: CASSVRGGPFFF. The CDR3 DNA follows: TGCGCCAGCAGCGTTAGAGGGGGGCCATTTTTCTTC.

The gene calls are TRBV15 and TRBJ1-1, with unresolved D. The CDR3 totals 12 residues. V lost 8 bases and J lost 0, with 7 bases in between. Germline assignment: CDR1 LNHNV and CDR2 YYDKDF (reference sequence). CDR3 protein: CATRELNTEAFF. Here the CDR3 DNA reads TGTGCCACCCGGGAACTGAACACTGAAGCTTTCTTT.

This clonotype was counted between two and nine times. The chain joins TRBV27 to TRBJ2-1; possibly TRBD1 or TRBD2 for D (5 bases each). V lost 5 bases to trimming and J lost 1 base, with 12 bases between them. CDR1 and CDR2 (germline): MNHEY, SMNVEV (reference sequence). CDR3 length: 15 amino acids. The CDR3 loop reads CASSTGTGSYNEQFF. CDR3 in DNA: TGTGCCAGCAGTACCGGGACGGGGTCCTACAATGAGCAGTTCTTC.

This clonotype was seen ten or more times. The V and J genes are TRBV5-1 and TRBJ2-1; TRBD2 matches 11 bases. The CDR3 has 18 residues. CDR1 SGHRS and CDR2 YFSETQ come from the germline V gene. J was trimmed by 5 bases and V by 0 bases; bases with no gene match: 10. The CDR3 DNA sequence: TGCGCCAGCAGCTTGGAGCGTAGCGGGGGGGCAAGACACAATGAGCAGTTCTTC. Its translation is CASSLERSGGARHNEQFF.

This clonotype ranks as large. This chain joins TRBV11-2 and TRBJ1-4; D remains ambiguous. CDR1 SGHAT and CDR2 FQNNGV come from the germline V gene. The CDR3 length is 17 residues. The germline V and J ends were trimmed by 1 base and 3 bases, with 15 bases remaining between them. CDR3 nucleotide sequence: TGTGCCAGCAGCTTAGTCAACGTGGTTGTGGCTAATGAAAAACTGTTTTTT. It encodes CASSLVNVVVANEKLFF. Filled out from reference TRBV11-2 and TRBJ1-4, the complete variable domain reads EAGVAQSPRYKIIEKRQSVAFWCNPISGHATLYWYQQILGQGPKLLIQFQNNGVVDDSQLPKDRFSAERLKGVDSTLKIQPAKLEDSAVYLCASSLVNVVVANEKLFFGSGTQLSVL.

In its sample, this clonotype was seen a few times. The V and J genes are TRBV10-3 and TRBJ2-7; 14 bases map to TRBD2. With V trimmed by 6 bases and J by 5 bases, 6 bases remained unmatched. The germline V gene encodes CDR1 ENHRY and CDR2 SYGVKD. The CDR3 spans 15 residues. DNA of the CDR3: TGTGCCATCAGCGAACCGGGACTAGCGGGAGACGAGCAGTACTTC. Protein: CAISEPGLAGDEQYF.

This clonotype was seen more than once but under ten times. DNA of the CDR3: TGTGCCAGCAGCTCCCGGGGGGGTGGCGACGAGCAGTACTTC. This gives the protein CASSSRGGGDEQYF. The chain combines TRBV7-8 with TRBJ2-7, with 8 bases lining up with TRBD2. V shed 4 bases and J 5 bases; nucleotides not matched to a gene: 7. The CDR3 has 14 residues. Germline lookup yields CDR1 SGHVS and CDR2 FQNEAQ.

In nucleotides, the CDR3 is TGTGCCACCAGTGATCGAGGTGCCGGAGGATTCACTGAAGCTTTCTTT. Its protein is CATSDRGAGGFTEAFF. This sequence joins TRBV24-1 and TRBJ1-1; D gene ambiguous. CDR1 is KGHDR, CDR2 SFDVKD, per germline. The CDR3 loop spans 16 amino acids. Trimming shortened V by 3 bases and J by 4 bases, and 17 bases separated the two germline ends.

Only a few counts were recorded for this clonotype. The CDR3 region has the DNA TGCGCCAGCAGCCACGACCCCCAGTATGAGCAGTTCTTC. This sequence encodes CASSHDPQYEQFF. The chain employs TRBV4-1 and TRBJ2-1; D is ambiguous. CDR1 and CDR2 (germline): MGHRA, YSYEKL. V lost 3 bases to trimming and J lost 8 bases, with 11 bases between them. The CDR3 sequence is 13 residues long.

This clonotype appeared many times. The genes are TRBV12-3 or TRBV12-4 and TRBJ2-1, with 9 bases aligning to TRBD1. V was pared by 6 bases and J by 7 bases, with 1 base of the junction left unmatched. CDR3 length: 12 residues. The CDR3 protein is CASRGTGNEQFF. CDR3 in DNA: TGTGCCAGCAGGGGGACAGGGAATGAGCAGTTCTTC.

This chain connects TRBV27 to TRBJ2-3; TRBD2 might be the D (5 bases). Trimming cost V 8 bases and J 1 base, with 16 bases left between them. This CDR3 has 15 residues. CDR1 and CDR2 (germline): MNHEY, SMNVEV (reference sequence). The CDR3 reads CASSTGGFGTDTQYF. In nucleotides, the CDR3 is TGTGCCAGCTCGACTGGCGGGTTCGGCACAGATACGCAGTATTTT.

This clonotype was detected only a few times. The rearrangement joins TRBV7-2 to TRBJ1-2, with no clear D. Trimming shortened V by 2 bases and J by 2 bases, and 9 bases separated the two germline ends. CDR1 is SGHTA and CDR2 is FQGNSA in the germline V gene. CDR3 size: 14 residues. The CDR3 nucleotides read TGTGCCAGCAGCTTACACGGAGGAAACTATGGCTACACCTTC. This codes for CASSLHGGNYGYTF.

The chain combines TRBV7-9 with TRBJ2-7, with unresolved D. The CDR3 spans 14 residues. The germline V and J ends were trimmed by 1 base and 1 base, with 8 bases remaining between them. The V gene's germline CDR1 is SEHNR and CDR2 FQNEAQ (reference sequence). CDR3 DNA: TGTGCCAGCAGCTTAGGGGTCAGGTCCTACGAGCAGTACTTC. It translates to CASSLGVRSYEQYF.

This chain links TRBV6-5 with TRBJ1-2; D is perhaps TRBD1 (6 bases). Trimming removed 6 bases at V and 4 bases at J, with 12 bases between. CDR1 is MNHEY, CDR2 SVGAGI, per germline. The CDR3 sequence is 13 residues long. The CDR3 here is CASSLDRFYGYTF. CDR3 nucleotide sequence: TGTGCCAGCAGCCTTGACAGGTTCTATGGCTACACCTTC.

V is TRBV30 and J is TRBJ2-1; D is unclear. This CDR3 has 13 residues. Germline lookup yields CDR1 GTSNPN and CDR2 SVGIG (reference sequence). V lost 5 bases and J lost 3, with 11 bases in between. The CDR3 reads CAWSPRYYNEQFF. As DNA, the CDR3 is TGTGCCTGGTCACCTCGATACTACAATGAGCAGTTCTTC.

This clonotype counts as medium-sized. The rearrangement joins TRBV12-3 or TRBV12-4 to TRBJ2-2; 9 bases fit TRBD2. The trim removed 6 bases at V and 6 bases at J, leaving 17 bases unmatched. The CDR3 totals 18 residues. The CDR3 here is CASSLPRSGRPFAGELFF. CDR3 bases: TGTGCCAGCAGCCTCCCTCGCAGCGGGAGGCCGTTCGCCGGGGAGCTGTTTTTT.